The present T cell receptor (beta chain) was sequenced within a study of T cell clonotyping in hematopoietic cell transplantation (dated by TCRdb to about 2021). In the study overall: Pretransplant recipient samples were obtained after cytoreduction. A total of roughly 150 blood samples were collected in the study from a few dozen consecutive transplant recipients and their related donors. Recruitment of patients was conducted between late 2015 and January 2017, and follow-up was continued until September 2020 or death. Findings and caveats that apply to the study as a whole: A decrease in recipient TCR diversity was observed after transplant, and a progressive increase in pathologically expanded clonotypes was seen from day 30 to day 180. Only a small fraction of recipient repertoires overlapped donor repertoires, with over 97% appearing de novo at the given depth. Broader TCR repertoire diversity after transplant was predicted by Inverse Simpson Index values from donors and from recipients before transplant. The sample size was limited, and CD4 and CD8 repertoire contributions could not be separated because cells were not sorted.

The time point label corresponds to: recipient sample about 28 days before transplant, after cytoreduction. Blood samples were obtained from recipients approximately 28 days before transplant and at days 30, 100 and 180 after transplant. Nuclei Lysis Solution was used to extract genomic DNA from fresh or cryopreserved unfractionated peripheral blood mononuclear cells. From the cysteine through the phenylalanine, the CDR3 covers 13 amino acids. The DNA shown is the 39-base CDR3, in frame from base 1. Relative to germline, V is 3 bases shorter and J is 1 base shorter, with 6 bases between their ends. The germline V gene provides CDR1 SQVTM and CDR2 ANQGSEA. Turning to this clone: What antigen it recognizes has not been identified. No per-base quality is available; no much larger clone lies one base away.

With the immunoSEQ assay, which is a bias-controlled multiplex PCR relying on V- and J-specific primers, TCR beta CDR3 regions were amplified from genomic DNA. A second PCR step added a proprietary barcode and Illumina adapter sequences to the CDR3 amplicons. CDR3 libraries were sequenced on an Illumina MiSeq instrument. On the authors' methods: Export and quality control were performed with immunoSEQ Analyzer 3.0, and downstream analyses were performed with R Bioconductor and Immunarch. Only productive rearrangements in the normalized downsampled data set went into calculating the repertoire metrics. Clonotypes larger than 5 templates in the normalized cohort were defined as pathologically expanded. The Inverse Simpson Index was used to measure repertoire diversity. CMV-specificity analyses were carried out on the non-normalized data set to capture all clonotypes. TCRdb's version of the immuneACCESS table is confined to in-frame rearrangements and falls short of the full clone set. An unresolved V gene accounts for under half of the shortfall where checked; the remainder is of unknown origin. Clonal size and the V and J genes are those of that table, whereas D and trimming came from the DNA. Here the sample has approximately 80,000 clones; almost 97% occur a single time. Jointly, the top ten make up around 1.5% of the sample.

This sequence uses TRBV29-1 and TRBJ2-2; no D gene can be assigned with confidence. The TCR sequence derives from a woman aged 50 to 65 with acute myeloid leukemia. Some clones in this sample may be carry-over from other donors' samples. The sequenced sample was peripheral blood mononuclear cells, obtained before stem cell transplant. The encoded CDR3 is CSVDGLNTGELFF. The DNA sequence reads TGCAGCGTTGACGGGCTGAACACCGGGGAGCTGTTTTTT.